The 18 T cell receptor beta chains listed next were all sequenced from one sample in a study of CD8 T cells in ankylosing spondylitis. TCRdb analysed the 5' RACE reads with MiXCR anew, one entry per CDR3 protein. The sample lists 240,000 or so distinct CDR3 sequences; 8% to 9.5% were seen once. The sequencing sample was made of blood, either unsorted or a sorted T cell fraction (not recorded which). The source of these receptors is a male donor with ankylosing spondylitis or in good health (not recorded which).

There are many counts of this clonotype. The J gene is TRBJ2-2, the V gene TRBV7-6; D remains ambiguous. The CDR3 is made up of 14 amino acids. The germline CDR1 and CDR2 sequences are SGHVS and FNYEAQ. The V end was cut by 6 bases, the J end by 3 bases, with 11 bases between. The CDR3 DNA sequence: TGTGCCAGCAGTCGTCAGGAGCACACCGGGGAGCTGTTTTTT. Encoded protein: CASSRQEHTGELFF.

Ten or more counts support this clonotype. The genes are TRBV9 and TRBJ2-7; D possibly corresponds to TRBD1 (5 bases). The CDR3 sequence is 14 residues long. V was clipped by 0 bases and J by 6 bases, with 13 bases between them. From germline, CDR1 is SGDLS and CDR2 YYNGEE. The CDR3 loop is CASSVGMGPSEQYF. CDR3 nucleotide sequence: TGTGCCAGCAGCGTAGGTATGGGGCCCAGCGAGCAGTACTTC.

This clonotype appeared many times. CDR3 DNA: TGTGCCAGCAGTGAAGAAGGTGGGCCAGATACGCAGTATTTT. Its protein product is CASSEEGGPDTQYF. The chain links TRBV2 to TRBJ2-3; no firm D call. Germline lookup yields CDR1 SNHLY and CDR2 FYNNEI. V lost 1 base and J lost 4, with 9 bases in between. CDR3 length: 14 amino acids.

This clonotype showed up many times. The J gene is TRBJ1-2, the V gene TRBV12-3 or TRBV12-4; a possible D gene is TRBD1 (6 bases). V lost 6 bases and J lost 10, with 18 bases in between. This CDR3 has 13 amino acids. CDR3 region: CASSWKGVRDYTF. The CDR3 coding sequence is TGTGCCAGCAGCTGGAAGGGGGTTCGTGACTACACCTTC.

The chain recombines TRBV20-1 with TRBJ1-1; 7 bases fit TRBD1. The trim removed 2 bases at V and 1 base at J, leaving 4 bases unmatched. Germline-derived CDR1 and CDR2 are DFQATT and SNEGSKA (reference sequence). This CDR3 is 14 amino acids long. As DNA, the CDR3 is TGCAGTGCTAGAAAGGCAGGGGGGAACACTGAAGCTTTCTTT. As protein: CSARKAGGNTEAFF.

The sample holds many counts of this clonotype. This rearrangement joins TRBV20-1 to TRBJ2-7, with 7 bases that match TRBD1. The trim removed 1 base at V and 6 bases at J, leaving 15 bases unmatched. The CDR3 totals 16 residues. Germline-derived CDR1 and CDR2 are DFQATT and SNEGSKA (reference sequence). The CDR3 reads CSARAGPRGRNREQYF. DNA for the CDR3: TGCAGTGCTAGAGCGGGACCGAGGGGGCGAAATCGCGAGCAGTACTTC.

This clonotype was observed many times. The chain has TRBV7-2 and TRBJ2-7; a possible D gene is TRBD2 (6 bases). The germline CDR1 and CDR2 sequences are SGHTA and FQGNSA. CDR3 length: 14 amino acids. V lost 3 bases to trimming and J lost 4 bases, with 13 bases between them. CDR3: CASSLISGFYEQYF. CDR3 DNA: TGTGCCAGCAGCTTGATAAGCGGGTTTTACGAGCAGTACTTC.

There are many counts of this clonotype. The CDR3 reads CASSPLGGRALETQYF. CDR3 nucleotides: TGTGCCAGCAGCCCTCTTGGCGGGAGGGCATTGGAGACCCAGTACTTC. The chain employs TRBV7-9 and TRBJ2-5, with 9 positions matching TRBD2. CDR3 length equals 16 residues. V gave up 5 bases and J gave up 5 bases; unmatched junction bases: 12. Looked up from germline, CDR1 is SEHNR and CDR2 is FQNEAQ (reference sequence). The full variable domain, with the rest looked up from reference TRBV7-9 and TRBJ2-5, is DTGVSQNPRHKITKRGQNVTFRCDPISEHNRLYWYRQTLGQGPEFLTYFQNEAQLEKSRLLSDRFSAERPKGSFSTLEIQRTEQGDSAMYLCASSPLGGRALETQYFGPGTRLLVL.

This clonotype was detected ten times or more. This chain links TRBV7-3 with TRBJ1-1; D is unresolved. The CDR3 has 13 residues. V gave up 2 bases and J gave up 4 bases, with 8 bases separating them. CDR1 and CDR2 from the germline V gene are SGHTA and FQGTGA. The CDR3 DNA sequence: TGTGCCAGCAGCTTATTGGGGAGCACTGAAGCTTTCTTT. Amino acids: CASSLLGSTEAFF.

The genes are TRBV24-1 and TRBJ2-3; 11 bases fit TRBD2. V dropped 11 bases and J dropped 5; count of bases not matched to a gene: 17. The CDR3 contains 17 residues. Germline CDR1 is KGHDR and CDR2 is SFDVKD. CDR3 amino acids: CAINRASGGPLIDTQYF. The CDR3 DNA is TGTGCCATCAACAGGGCTAGCGGGGGGCCGCTGATAGATACGCAGTATTTT.

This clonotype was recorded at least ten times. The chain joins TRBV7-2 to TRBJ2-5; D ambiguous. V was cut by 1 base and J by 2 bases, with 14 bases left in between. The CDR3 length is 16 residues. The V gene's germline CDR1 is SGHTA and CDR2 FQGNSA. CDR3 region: CASSLVPRHLQETQYF. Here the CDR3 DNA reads TGTGCCAGCAGCTTAGTCCCCCGCCATCTTCAAGAGACCCAGTACTTC.

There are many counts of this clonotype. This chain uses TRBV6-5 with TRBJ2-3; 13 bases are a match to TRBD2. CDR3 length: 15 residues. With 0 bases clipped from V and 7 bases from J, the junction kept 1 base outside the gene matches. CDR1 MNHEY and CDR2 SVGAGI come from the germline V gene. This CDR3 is CASSYSTSGGNTQYF. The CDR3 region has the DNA TGTGCCAGCAGTTACTCGACTAGCGGGGGGAATACGCAGTATTTT.

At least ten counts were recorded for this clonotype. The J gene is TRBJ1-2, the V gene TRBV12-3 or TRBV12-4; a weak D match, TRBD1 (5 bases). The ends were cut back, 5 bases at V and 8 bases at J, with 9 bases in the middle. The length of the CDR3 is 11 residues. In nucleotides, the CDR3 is TGTGCCAGCAGTGGACATTTAGGCTACACCTTC. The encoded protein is CASSGHLGYTF.

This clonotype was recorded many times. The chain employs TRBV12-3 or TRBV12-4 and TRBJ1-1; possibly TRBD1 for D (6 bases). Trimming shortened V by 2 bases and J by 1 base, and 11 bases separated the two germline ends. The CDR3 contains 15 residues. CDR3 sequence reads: CASSLMGHGNTEAFF. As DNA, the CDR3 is TGTGCCAGCAGTTTAATGGGACACGGGAACACTGAAGCTTTCTTT.

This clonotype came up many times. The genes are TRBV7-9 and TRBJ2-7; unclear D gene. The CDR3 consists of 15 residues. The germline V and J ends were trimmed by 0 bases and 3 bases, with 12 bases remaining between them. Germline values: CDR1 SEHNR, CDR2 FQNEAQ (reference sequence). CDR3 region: CASSLARGWNYEQYF. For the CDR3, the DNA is TGTGCCAGCAGCTTAGCTCGAGGATGGAACTACGAGCAGTACTTC.

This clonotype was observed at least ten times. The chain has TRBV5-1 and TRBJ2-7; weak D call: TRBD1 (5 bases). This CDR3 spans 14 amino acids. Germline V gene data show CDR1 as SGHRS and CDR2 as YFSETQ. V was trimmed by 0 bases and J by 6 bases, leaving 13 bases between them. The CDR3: CASSLVQGTGEQYF. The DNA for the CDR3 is TGCGCCAGCAGCTTGGTCCAGGGCACCGGCGAGCAGTACTTC.

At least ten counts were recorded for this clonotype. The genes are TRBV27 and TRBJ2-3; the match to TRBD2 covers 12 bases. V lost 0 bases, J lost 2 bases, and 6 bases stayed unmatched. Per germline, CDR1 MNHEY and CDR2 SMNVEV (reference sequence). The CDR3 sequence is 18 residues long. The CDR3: CASSLSRGLAGTTDTQYF. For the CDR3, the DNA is TGTGCCAGCAGTTTATCCCGCGGACTAGCGGGGACCACAGATACGCAGTATTTT.

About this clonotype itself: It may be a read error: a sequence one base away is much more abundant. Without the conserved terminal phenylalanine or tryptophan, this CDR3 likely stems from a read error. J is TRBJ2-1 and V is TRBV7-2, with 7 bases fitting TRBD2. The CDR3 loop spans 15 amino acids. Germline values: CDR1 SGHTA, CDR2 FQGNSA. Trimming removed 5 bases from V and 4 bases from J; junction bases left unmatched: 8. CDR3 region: CASSPSAGRYNEQFY. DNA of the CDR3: TGTGCCAGCAGCCCGTCAGCGGGAAGGTACAATGAGCAGTTCTAC.